Below, one T cell receptor (beta chain) is given with its context. As originally analysed: It was from reference gene primer amplification that nucleated cell counts were estimated. The repertoire was sequenced with immunoSEQ multiplex PCR; TCRdb's copy has only in-frame clones and lacks some. That table supplies the V and J calls and clone size; D and trimming were determined from the DNA. The sample lists fewer than 75,000 clones, about 88% occurring once. The entry originates in a study of blood T cell repertoires in COVID-19. In the study overall: The United States, Italy and Spain were the sources of the acute and convalescent COVID-19 samples. The cDNA or gDNA used as material had been derived from T cells, B-cell-depleted T cells, or PBMCs.

This CDR3 region has 21 residues. The rearrangement links TRBV21-1 to TRBJ2-5; the table names TRBD2, a call not compared with the DNA. TRBV21-1 is an annotated pseudogene. This receptor was taken from a man between 65 and 85 years old with acute or convalescent COVID-19. The material sequenced was peripheral blood. The chain's CDR3 is CASSKDPGRVAGGPSQETQYF. The CDR3 bases are TGTGCCAGCAGCAAAGATCCCGGGCGAGTAGCGGGGGGCCCATCCCAAGAGACCCAGTACTTC.